The 7 T cell receptor beta chains below all came from one sample that was sequenced in a study of blood T cell repertoires in COVID-19. TCRdb's table, derived via immunoSEQ multiplex PCR, lists solely in-frame clones and lacks some. The sample holds some 520,000 clones, nearly 90% seen once. The sequencing input was peripheral blood. The receptors stem from a man aged 18-30 years with COVID-19, enrolled during active disease.

The V gene is TRBV6-5, the J gene TRBJ2-7, with 8 bases identical to TRBD1. There are 13 residues in the CDR3. Germline lookup yields CDR1 MNHEY and CDR2 SVGAGI. V lost 8 bases, J lost 3 bases, and 6 bases stayed unmatched. The CDR3 region has the DNA TGTGCCAGCCGTTGGACAGGGAGCTACGAGCAGTACTTC. This codes for CASRWTGSYEQYF.

CDR3 nucleotide sequence: TGTGCCAGCAGTCGAGAGGCGGGGGGTTACAATGAGCAGTTCTTC. Protein product: CASSREAGGYNEQFF. The chain combines TRBV28 with TRBJ2-1, with 8 bases identical to TRBD2. The ends lost 5 bases at V and 4 bases at J; junction bases unmatched: 7. Germline values: CDR1 MDHEN, CDR2 SYDVKM. This CDR3 has 15 residues.

This chain uses TRBV21-1 with TRBJ2-7; the D call of TRBD1 is as the table states it, not checked on the DNA. TRBV21-1 constitutes a pseudogene. The CDR3 runs 16 residues. CDR3 nucleotides: TGTGCCAGCAGCATAAACCAGGACAGGGGGTCCTACGAGCAGTACTTC. Its translation: CASSINQDRGSYEQYF.

The rearrangement uses TRBV19 and TRBJ1-2; D remains ambiguous. Trimming pared 3 bases from V and 2 bases from J, leaving 7 bases between. CDR3 length: 13 residues. Germline V gives CDR1 LNHDA, CDR2 SQIVND (reference sequence). The CDR3 spells CASSMAQNYGYTF. The CDR3 DNA sequence: TGTGCCAGTAGTATGGCCCAGAACTATGGCTACACCTTC.

This rearrangement joins TRBV30 to TRBJ2-7; TRBD1 aligns across 9 bases. There are 14 residues in the CDR3. Germline V gene sequence: CDR1 GTSNPN, CDR2 SVGIG (reference sequence). V lost 2 bases, J lost 3 bases, and 5 bases stayed unmatched. The CDR3 DNA reads as TGTGCCTGGAGTACCGGGACAGGGAACTACGAGCAGTACTTC. It translates to CAWSTGTGNYEQYF.

The J gene is TRBJ1-1, the V gene TRBV7-8, with D perhaps TRBD1 (5 bases). The CDR3 contains 14 residues. The V end was cut by 2 bases, the J end by 2 bases, with 9 bases between. Germline V CDR1 and CDR2: SGHVS, FQNEAQ. CDR3 in DNA: TGTGCCAGCAGCTTAAATGGGGCAAACACTGAAGCTTTCTTT. Translated, it gives CASSLNGANTEAFF.

V is TRBV29-1 and J is TRBJ1-1, with 8 nucleotides matching TRBD1. Unmatched junction bases numbered 9, after V lost 4 bases and J lost 5 bases. Germline CDR1 reads SQVTM; CDR2 reads ANQGSEA. This CDR3 has 14 amino acids. CDR3 bases: TGCAGCGTTGCCTTAAGGGACAGGAGTACTGAAGCTTTCTTT. Protein sequence: CSVALRDRSTEAFF. Together with reference TRBV29-1 and TRBJ1-1, the CDR3 gives the full variable domain: SAVISQKPSRDICQRGTSLTIQCQVDSQVTMMFWYRQQPGQSLTLIATANQGSEATYESGFVIDKFPISRPNLTFSTLTVSNMSPEDSSIYLCSVALRDRSTEAFFGQGTRLTVV.